The clone carrying this T cell receptor (beta chain) turned up a few times. As yet, its antigen is unknown. The data stem from a study of T-cell memory formation after mild COVID-19. Trimming shortened V by 7 bases and J by 6 bases, and 12 bases separated the two germline ends. CDR3 length equals 12 residues. Germline values: CDR1 KGHDR, CDR2 SFDVKD. TCRdb analysed the 5' RACE reads with MiXCR anew, one entry per CDR3 protein. The sample has hundreds of thousands of distinct CDR3 sequences, 20% to 25% seen once. General study results and limits: Contracting clones localized mainly to CM and EM when CD4+ and mainly to EMRA when CD8+.

V gene TRBV24-1 combines with J gene TRBJ2-7; tentatively, D is TRBD1 (5 bases). This TCR derives from an adult woman who had mild COVID-19 (a few samples of this study predate the infection). Cell type and time point are not known. Sequencing used PBMCs or a T cell subset sorted from them (not recorded which). CDR3 loop: CATSQQGFEQYF. Written as DNA, the CDR3 is TGTGCCACCAGCCAGCAGGGTTTCGAGCAGTACTTC.